The next 2 T cell receptor beta chains were all read from a single sample in a study of CXCR3-negative and CXCR3-positive naive CD8 T cells. The authors prepared UMI-labeled TRB cDNA libraries by 5' RACE. TCRdb re-called the 5' RACE reads, yielding one record per CDR3 amino acid sequence without DNA. This sample's table has about 40,000 distinct CDR3 sequences. Specimen: naive CXCR3- CD8+ T cells from blood. Subset noted: CD45RO-CCR7+CD27+CD95- naive CD8+ T cells lacking CXCR3 (TNR3-). The receptors were gathered from a human donor in good health. Some clones in this sample may be carry-over from other donors' samples.

The rearrangement links TRBV12-3 or TRBV12-4 to TRBJ2-1. The CDR3 runs to 11 residues. CDR3 amino acids: CASSLNNEQFF.

The chain has TRBV28 and TRBJ2-2; checking the TCRdb D call of TRBD2 is not possible without DNA. The length of the CDR3 is 14 residues. The germline CDR1 and CDR2 sequences are MDHEN and SYDVKM. The CDR3 is CASRGGGNTGELFF.